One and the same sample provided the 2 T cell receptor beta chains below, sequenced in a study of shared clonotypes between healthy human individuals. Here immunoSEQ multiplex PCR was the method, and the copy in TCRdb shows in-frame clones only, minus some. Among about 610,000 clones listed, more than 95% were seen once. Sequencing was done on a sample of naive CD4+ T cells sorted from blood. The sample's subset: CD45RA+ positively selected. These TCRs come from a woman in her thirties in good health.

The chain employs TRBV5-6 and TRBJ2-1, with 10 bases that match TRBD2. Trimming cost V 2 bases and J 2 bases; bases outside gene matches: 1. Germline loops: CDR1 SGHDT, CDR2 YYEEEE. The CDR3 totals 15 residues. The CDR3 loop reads CASSFTSGAYNEQFF. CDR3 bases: TGTGCCAGCAGCTTCACTAGCGGGGCCTACAATGAGCAGTTCTTC.

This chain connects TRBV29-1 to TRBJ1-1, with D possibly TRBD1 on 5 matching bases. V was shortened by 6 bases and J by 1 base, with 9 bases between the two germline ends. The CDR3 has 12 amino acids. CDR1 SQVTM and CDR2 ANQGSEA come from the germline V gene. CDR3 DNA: TGCAGCGTCCAGAGGGGGAACACTGAAGCTTTCTTT. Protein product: CSVQRGNTEAFF.